This TCR beta chain is drawn from a study of lymphopenia after photon versus proton radiotherapy. This table comes from immunoSEQ multiplex PCR, and its TCRdb copy is limited to in-frame clones, with some not included. The sample yields around 26,000 clones, about 81% seen once. Findings and limits, study-wide: A bigger post-nadir fall in TCR diversity correlated inversely with survival time in deceased patients. After lymphocyte nadir, photon-treated repertoires showed oligoclonal expansion, especially CD8+ Temra. Only patients who died were analyzed for survival; proton advantage is unproven. Photon-treated patients lost naive T cells and TCR diversity; proton-treated stayed stable.

Trimming pared 0 bases from V and 5 bases from J, leaving 18 bases between. Germline-derived CDR1 and CDR2 are LNHNV and YYDKDF (reference sequence). The CDR3 spans 17 residues. Points on this clone: Antigen: not known.

The sample in question was peripheral blood, obtained from a patient treated with photon-based radiotherapy. The rearrangement links TRBV15 to TRBJ2-3, with D tentatively TRBD1 (6 bases). The TCR sequence derives from a man aged 50 to 60 with gastric cancer. CDR3 in amino acids: CATSREGPGVHGDTQYF. The CDR3 DNA is TGTGCCACCAGCAGAGAGGGTCCAGGGGTACATGGAGATACGCAGTATTTT.